Each of the 32 T cell receptor beta chains below was sequenced from the same sample in a study of cytomegalovirus exposure and HLA in healthy donors. Clones were read by immunoSEQ multiplex PCR, and TCRdb kept only the in-frame ones, dropping some. The sample records about 95,000 clones, 85% being singletons. The source material was PBMCs. These receptors were taken from a man younger than 30 in good health and CMV-seropositive.

This sequence joins TRBV19 and TRBJ2-3; 7 bases fit TRBD2. The germline V gene encodes CDR1 LNHDA and CDR2 SQIVND (reference sequence). CDR3 length: 20 amino acids. The V gene end was trimmed by 7 bases and the J gene end by 5 bases; junction bases not matched to a gene: 27. Here the CDR3 reads CASTVRGWALGGRAQDTQYF. In nucleotides, the CDR3 is TGTGCCAGTACCGTTCGAGGTTGGGCCCTGGGGGGGAGGGCCCAAGATACGCAGTATTTT. The full variable domain, in which reference TRBV19 and TRBJ2-3 provide the parts outside the CDR3, is DGGITQSPKYLFRKEGQNVTLSCEQNLNHDAMYWYRQDPGQGLRLIYYSQIVNDFQKGDIAEGYSVSREKKESFPLTVTSAQKNPTAFYLCASTVRGWALGGRAQDTQYFGPGTRLTVL.

This clone was counted once. J is TRBJ1-2 and V is TRBV5-5; D might be TRBD1 (6 bases). The CDR3 extends over 15 amino acids. V was cut by 0 bases and J by 8 bases, with 17 bases left in between. Germline assignment: CDR1 SGHKS and CDR2 YYEKEE (reference sequence). In nucleotides, the CDR3 is TGTGCCAGCAGCTTGGTGAACAGGGCGCGAGGAGGCTACACCTTC. This gives the protein CASSLVNRARGGYTF.

The rearrangement links TRBV7-2 to TRBJ2-1; D is perhaps TRBD1 (5 bases). The V end lost 1 base, the J end lost 2 bases, and 6 bases lay between the germline ends. CDR1 and CDR2 (germline): SGHTA, FQGNSA. This CDR3 has 14 amino acids. CDR3 sequence: CASSLGQTYNEQFF. The CDR3 DNA is TGTGCCAGCAGCTTAGGACAGACCTACAATGAGCAGTTCTTC. Full variable domain (remainder filled in from reference TRBV7-2 and TRBJ2-1): GAGVSQSPSNKVTEKGKDVELRCDPISGHTALYWYRQSLGQGLEFLIYFQGNSAPDKSGLPSDRFSAERTGGSVSTLTIQRTQQEDSAVYLCASSLGQTYNEQFFGPGTRLTVL.

This clone was observed a handful of times. The chain combines TRBV4-2 with TRBJ2-7; tentative D call: TRBD2 (6 bases). Trimming pared 4 bases from V and 0 bases from J, leaving 13 bases between. Germline V gives CDR1 LGHNA, CDR2 YNFKEQ. The CDR3 is 15 amino acids. The DNA of the CDR3 is TGTGCCAGCAGCCCTCTAGCGCCCGGCTCCTACGAGCAGTACTTC. Amino acid sequence: CASSPLAPGSYEQYF.

The chain couples TRBV13 to TRBJ2-7; 12 positions agree with TRBD1. Germline loops: CDR1 PRHDT, CDR2 FYEKMQ (reference sequence). This CDR3 comprises 15 residues. With 5 bases clipped from V and 4 bases from J, the junction kept 6 bases outside the gene matches. This CDR3 is CASSRGTGGRYEQYF. The CDR3 coding sequence is TGTGCCAGCAGCAGGGGGACAGGGGGCCGGTACGAGCAGTACTTC.

The chain is built from TRBV19 and TRBJ1-5, with TRBD1 matching over 12 bases. Losses at the gene ends were 7 bases for V and 7 bases for J; bases not matched to a gene: 8. The germline gives CDR1 LNHDA, CDR2 SQIVND (reference sequence). There are 15 residues in the CDR3. Here the CDR3 DNA reads TGTGCCAGTACCCCGGGACAGGGGGCGAGGCAGCCCCAGCATTTT. It specifies CASTPGQGARQPQHF.

This clone appeared a few times. The rearrangement links TRBV18 to TRBJ1-3; the D gene is possibly TRBD1 (5 bases). This CDR3 contains 14 residues. V lost 5 bases to trimming and J lost 3 bases, with 11 bases between them. Germline CDR1 is KGHSH and CDR2 is LQKENI. The CDR3 DNA follows: TGTGCCAGCTCATCCGGGACTGATGGAAACACCATATATTTT. This sequence encodes CASSSGTDGNTIYF.

The table lists this clone with a count of one. The chain employs TRBV2 and TRBJ2-2; TRBD2 aligns across 10 bases. The length of the CDR3 is 17 residues. V lost 2 bases and J lost 5; bases outside the gene matches: 8. Germline V gene sequence: CDR1 SNHLY, CDR2 FYNNEI. The CDR3 DNA follows: TGTGCCAGCAGTGAATATCTAGCGGGAGATGGGACCGGGGAGCTGTTTTTT. Its translation is CASSEYLAGDGTGELFF.

J is TRBJ1-2 and V is TRBV15, with 8 bases identical to TRBD1. V dropped 5 bases and J dropped 5; count of bases not matched to a gene: 16. This CDR3 comprises 17 residues. CDR1 LNHNV and CDR2 YYDKDF come from the germline V gene (reference sequence). CDR3 sequence reads: CATSQGVGDRGTYGYTF. Written as DNA, the CDR3 is TGTGCCACCAGCCAGGGGGTTGGCGACAGGGGCACGTATGGCTACACCTTC.

This sequence joins TRBV6-5 and TRBJ1-1, with D uncertain. With 3 bases removed from V and 1 base from J, the gap between germline ends came to 9 bases. This CDR3 spans 14 amino acids. In germline, CDR1 is MNHEY, CDR2 SVGAGI. The CDR3 region is CASSYRHKNTEAFF. CDR3 nucleotide sequence: TGTGCCAGCAGTTATCGACATAAGAACACTGAAGCTTTCTTT.

V usage is TRBV27 and J usage is TRBJ1-5; D is possibly TRBD1 (5 bases). The germline V gene encodes CDR1 MNHEY and CDR2 SMNVEV (reference sequence). Between the trimmed V and J ends, which lost 6 bases and 5 bases, there was a span of 14 bases. This CDR3 is 14 amino acids long. DNA of the CDR3: TGTGCCAGCAGCCTTAGACAGAACCATCAGCCCCAGCATTTT. The encoded protein is CASSLRQNHQPQHF.

This chain links TRBV5-1 with TRBJ2-3, with D perhaps matching TRBD2 (6 bases). This CDR3 is 19 amino acids long. Trimming stripped 1 base from V and 2 bases from J, with 23 bases between. Germline assignment: CDR1 SGHRS and CDR2 YFSETQ. The CDR3 protein is CASSLRVSGHTLYTDTQYF. Written as DNA, the CDR3 is TGCGCCAGCAGCTTGAGGGTGAGCGGGCATACCCTTTACACAGATACGCAGTATTTT.

V is TRBV2 and J is TRBJ2-3; 9 positions agree with TRBD2. Looked up from germline, CDR1 is SNHLY and CDR2 is FYNNEI. The CDR3 extends over 14 amino acids. V trimming: 7 bases; J trimming: 2 bases; junction bases outside the gene matches: 4. CDR3 amino acids: CASTGLALTDTQYF. CDR3 DNA sequence: TGTGCCAGCACGGGACTAGCTCTCACAGATACGCAGTATTTT.

The rearrangement joins TRBV6-5 to TRBJ1-3; D unresolved. Between the trimmed V and J ends, which lost 3 bases and 2 bases, there was a span of 8 bases. CDR3 length: 14 amino acids. In germline, CDR1 is MNHEY, CDR2 SVGAGI. CDR3 loop: CASSYSSPGNTIYF. The CDR3 DNA sequence: TGTGCCAGCAGTTATAGCAGCCCTGGAAACACCATATATTTT.

This chain links TRBV5-1 with TRBJ2-3, with D hard to call. The germline CDR1 and CDR2 sequences are SGHRS and YFSETQ. The CDR3 length is 13 residues. Trimming pared 1 base from V and 2 bases from J, leaving 5 bases between. CDR3 sequence (DNA): TGCGCCAGCAGCTTGTCCCACACAGATACGCAGTATTTT. This gives the protein CASSLSHTDTQYF.

This chain links TRBV30 with TRBJ2-5; 7 positions agree with TRBD1. The CDR3 is 13 amino acids. V shed 3 bases, J shed 7 bases, and the junction held 8 bases outside the gene matches. Germline CDR1 and CDR2: GTSNPN and SVGIG (reference sequence). CDR3 coding DNA: TGTGCCTGGAGCGACGACAGGGTAGGGACCCAGTACTTC. Its protein product is CAWSDDRVGTQYF.

The chain combines TRBV5-6 with TRBJ1-2, with TRBD1 matching over 7 bases. The CDR3 covers 16 residues. The germline V gene has CDR1 SGHDT and CDR2 YYEEEE. V shed 4 bases, J shed 0 bases, and the junction held 9 bases outside the gene matches. CDR3 nucleotide sequence: TGTGCCAGCAGCATAAAAAACAGGGGCACTAACTATGGCTACACCTTC. Protein product: CASSIKNRGTNYGYTF.

V gene TRBV5-1 combines with J gene TRBJ2-5, with TRBD2 as a possible D gene (5 bases). Germline CDR1 reads SGHRS; CDR2 reads YFSETQ. There are 15 residues in the CDR3. Trimming stripped 4 bases from V and 5 bases from J, with 18 bases between. The CDR3 is CASSAGIFNSETQYF. The CDR3 DNA reads as TGCGCCAGCAGCGCCGGGATCTTTAACTCGGAGACCCAGTACTTC.

In its sample, this clone was seen once. The CDR3 loop reads CASSPRTGTEAFF. Here the CDR3 DNA reads TGTGCCAGCAGCCCACGGACAGGCACTGAAGCTTTCTTT. The J gene is TRBJ1-1, the V gene TRBV16; 7 nucleotides line up with TRBD1. In germline, CDR1 is KGHSY, CDR2 FQNENV. This CDR3 comprises 13 residues. J lost 4 bases, V lost 4 bases, and 3 bases had no gene match.

The chain couples TRBV10-2 to TRBJ2-1, with D tentatively TRBD1 (6 bases). Between the trimmed V and J ends, which lost 0 bases and 3 bases, there was a span of 9 bases. In germline, CDR1 is WSHSY, CDR2 SAAADI. The CDR3 runs to 15 residues. CDR3 nucleotides: TGCGCCAGCAGTGAGTCTCCAGGGGTCTACAATGAGCAGTTCTTC. It is translated as CASSESPGVYNEQFF.

The chain couples TRBV5-8 to TRBJ1-5; perhaps TRBD1 as D (5 bases). The V and J ends lost 4 bases and 10 bases respectively, with 18 bases between them. Germline lookup yields CDR1 SGHTS and CDR2 YDEGEE. The CDR3 sequence is 14 residues long. The CDR3 DNA follows: TGTGCCAGCAGCCCTGCGGGGCCCGAGTTACCCCAGCATTTT. This sequence encodes CASSPAGPELPQHF.

The V gene is TRBV11-2, the J gene TRBJ2-1; 7 nucleotides align to TRBD1. CDR1 and CDR2 (germline): SGHAT, FQNNGV. V shed 7 bases and J 0 bases; nucleotides not matched to a gene: 12. The CDR3 extends over 17 amino acids. CDR3: CASTLRTGPTSYNEQFF. The CDR3, as DNA: TGTGCCAGCACCCTCCGGACAGGACCGACCTCCTACAATGAGCAGTTCTTC.

The chain links TRBV30 to TRBJ1-1, with a weak D call TRBD1 (6 bases). Trimming removed 3 bases at V and 1 base at J, with 9 bases between. CDR3 length equals 13 residues. Germline lookup yields CDR1 GTSNPN and CDR2 SVGIG (reference sequence). The CDR3 reads CAWRNRENTEAFF. The CDR3 coding sequence is TGTGCCTGGAGGAACAGGGAGAACACTGAAGCTTTCTTT.

The chain is built from TRBV4-2 and TRBJ2-1, with 13 nucleotides matching TRBD2. CDR1 is LGHNA, CDR2 YNFKEQ, per germline. The CDR3 has 18 residues. Losses at the gene ends were 5 bases for V and 4 bases for J; bases not matched to a gene: 11. The CDR3 nucleotides are TGTGCCAGCAGCATAGGACAGGGGACTAGCGGGAAATACAATGAGCAGTTCTTC. It is translated as CASSIGQGTSGKYNEQFF.

This chain connects TRBV10-3 to TRBJ2-1, with 10 bases identical to TRBD2. Germline CDR1 and CDR2: ENHRY and SYGVKD. The CDR3 covers 16 residues. The junction had 8 bases not matched to a gene; V was cut back by 2 bases and J by 7 bases. The chain's CDR3 is CAISETASGSRNEQFF. CDR3 in DNA: TGTGCCATCAGTGAGACCGCTAGCGGGAGTCGGAATGAGCAGTTCTTC.

The chain uses TRBV18 and TRBJ1-3, with 9 bases lining up with TRBD1. The V gene end was trimmed by 3 bases and the J gene end by 1 base; junction bases not matched to a gene: 4. There are 16 residues in the CDR3. Germline V gene data show CDR1 as KGHSH and CDR2 as LQKENI. In nucleotides, the CDR3 is TGTGCCAGCTCACCCCGGACAGGGGAGTCTGGAAACACCATATATTTT. This encodes CASSPRTGESGNTIYF.

This clone has only a few counts. One end of the junction is discordant with germline, which a read error may explain. V usage is TRBV9 and J usage is TRBJ2-7; 14 nucleotides agree with TRBD2. CDR3 size: 14 residues. Germline CDR1 SGDLS, CDR2 YYNGEE. The CDR3 is CASSGGTSGGPSNF. In nucleotides, the CDR3 is TGTGCCAGCAGCGGAGGGACTAGCGGGGGCCCCTCGAACTTC.

The chain uses TRBV9 and TRBJ2-6; TRBD1 matches 9 bases. Germline CDR1 is SGDLS and CDR2 is YYNGEE. V shed 4 bases and J 2 bases; nucleotides not matched to a gene: 22. This CDR3 is 22 amino acids long. CDR3 coding DNA: TGTGCCAGCAGCCCAGGGGGGGTCTCGAAGACAACAGGGGGCACTGGGGCCAACGTCCTGACTTTC. This encodes CASSPGGVSKTTGGTGANVLTF.

The rearrangement uses TRBV14 and TRBJ2-3, with a tentative D call TRBD2 (6 bases). Germline CDR1 SGHDN, CDR2 FVKESK. V lost 4 bases, J lost 2 bases, and 7 bases lay in between. CDR3 length equals 13 residues. CDR3 sequence: CASSRDSTDTQYF. CDR3 DNA: TGTGCCAGCAGCCGGGACTCCACAGATACGCAGTATTTT.

The chain has TRBV29-1 and TRBJ1-2; no clear D gene. This CDR3 spans 12 amino acids. CDR1 SQVTM and CDR2 ANQGSEA come from the germline V gene. V was pared by 3 bases and J by 4 bases, with 9 bases between. The CDR3 sequence is CSVDVPSYGYTF. The CDR3 bases are TGCAGCGTTGATGTCCCCTCCTATGGCTACACCTTC.

The chain carries TRBV30 and TRBJ1-5; D is perhaps TRBD1 (6 bases). Trimming stripped 4 bases from V and 0 bases from J, with 10 bases between. Germline CDR1 reads GTSNPN; CDR2 reads SVGIG (reference sequence). The CDR3 runs to 14 residues. CDR3 loop: CAWKTQGSNQPQHF. Written as DNA, the CDR3 is TGTGCCTGGAAAACACAGGGTAGCAATCAGCCCCAGCATTTT.

The chain links TRBV7-9 to TRBJ2-4, with 7 bases that match TRBD1. Trimming at V came to 3 bases and at J to 6 bases, leaving 5 bases not matched to a gene. In germline, CDR1 is SEHNR, CDR2 FQNEAQ (reference sequence). CDR3 size: 14 residues. Here the CDR3 DNA reads TGTGCCAGCAGCTTTGGTAACAGGGGAAACATTCAGTACTTC. Translated: CASSFGNRGNIQYF.